This T cell receptor beta chain derives from a study of cytomegalovirus exposure and HLA in healthy donors. Study findings and constraints: According to the study, around 160 TCR beta chains were cytomegalovirus-associated. Accurate predictions that matched the HLA-A and HLA-B alleles of most subjects were reportedly made from TCR beta sequences. The authors assumed roughly uniform sequencing depth across donors for presence/absence analyses.

This CDR3 has 17 residues. The V end lost 1 base, the J end lost 1 base, and 14 bases lay between the germline ends. Germline CDR1 SGHAT, CDR2 FQNNGV. This clone appeared once. What it recognizes is unknown. The PCR contained 60 Vbeta and 13 Jbeta primers. TCRdb keeps only in-frame clones here, not all; method: immunoSEQ multiplex PCR. This table has about 80,000 clones, approximately 75% appearing once. Material for sequencing was PBMCs. This clonotype originated in a woman between 35 and 50 years old in good health and CMV-seronegative. This chain connects TRBV11-2 to TRBJ2-1; weak D call: TRBD2 (6 bases). The CDR3 is CASSLAAGSISYNEQFF. The CDR3 DNA reads TGTGCCAGCAGCTTAGCGGCGGGAAGCATTTCCTACAATGAGCAGTTCTTC.